This TCR beta chain was recorded in a study of vaccination effects on CD4 cells after COVID-19. Viral peptide pools were used in the ViraFEST assay to expand antigen-specific CD4+ T cells, and sequencing came afterward. A roughly 11-day culture period preceded the isolation of CD4+ T cells. Nobody among the vaccine recipients had prior SARS-CoV-2 infection (nucleocapsid antibodies were negative). A note on this clone: The antigen remains unidentified.

Libraries were prepared by immunoSEQ multiplex PCR; TCRdb keeps only in-frame clonotypes and omits some of them. The table records tens of thousands of clones, approximately 76% of them present only once. Germline V gene data show CDR1 as GTSNPN and CDR2 as SVGIG (reference sequence). The CDR3 length is 13 residues. After removal of 3 bases from V and 5 bases from J, the junction contained 4 bases not matched to a gene. The gene calls are TRBV30 and TRBJ1-5, with 7 bases that match TRBD1. The origin of this receptor is a human donor who received a COVID-19 vaccine. The sample consisted of CD4+ T cells from PBMCs cultured with HCoV-NL63 spike peptides, taken before COVID-19 vaccination. CDR3 in amino acids: CAWSLQGYQPQHF. In nucleotides, the CDR3 is TGTGCCTGGAGCTTACAGGGGTATCAGCCCCAGCATTTT.